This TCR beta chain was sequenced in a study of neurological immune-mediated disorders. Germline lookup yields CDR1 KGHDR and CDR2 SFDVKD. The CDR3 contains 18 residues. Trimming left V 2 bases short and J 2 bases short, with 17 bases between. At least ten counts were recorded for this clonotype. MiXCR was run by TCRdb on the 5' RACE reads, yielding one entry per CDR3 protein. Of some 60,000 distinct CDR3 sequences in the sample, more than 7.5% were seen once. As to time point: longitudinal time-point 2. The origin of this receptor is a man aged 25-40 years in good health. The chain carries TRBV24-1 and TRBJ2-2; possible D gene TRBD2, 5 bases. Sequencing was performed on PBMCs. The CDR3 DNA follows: TGTGCCACCAGTGATTCGACTGCATTAGCGCGAAACACCGGGGAGCTGTTTTTT. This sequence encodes CATSDSTALARNTGELFF.